This entry lists 14 T cell receptor beta chains sequenced from one sample in a study of blood T cells in healthy people across ages. Primers used in a second PCR of roughly 6 to 12 cycles were a sample-barcoded 5' primer and a J-beta primer mix. Via MiXCR, TCRdb re-called the 5' RACE reads, giving one row per CDR3 protein. The sample lists about 1,800,000 distinct CDR3 sequences; approximately 28% were seen once. The sequenced material came from blood. The source is a woman between 25 and 40 years old in good health.

In regard to this clonotype: Given a far larger clone just one base away, this is likely a sequencing read error. The chain recombines TRBV7-9 with TRBJ2-7; D perhaps matches TRBD1 (5 bases). Germline V lookup: CDR1 SEHNR, CDR2 FQNEAQ (reference sequence). The CDR3 is made up of 12 amino acids. The CDR3 sequence: CANSLGDYEQYF. The CDR3 DNA reads TGTGCCAACAGCTTAGGGGACTACGAGCAGTACTTC.

The rearrangement joins TRBV4-1 to TRBJ1-2; the D gene is possibly TRBD1 (6 bases). The CDR3 consists of 14 residues. CDR1 is MGHRA, CDR2 YSYEKL, per germline. Trimming took 4 bases from V and 7 from J, leaving 16 bases between them. The CDR3 region is CASSPRGGGSGYTF. The CDR3 region has the DNA TGCGCCAGCAGCCCGAGGGGCGGGGGCAGTGGCTACACCTTC.

CDR3 nucleotides: TGTGCCACCGCAGCGGGAGGACTAAACAATGAGCAGTACTTC. This encodes CATAAGGLNNEQYF. This chain links TRBV15 with TRBJ2-4; 9 bases fit TRBD2. Per germline, CDR1 LNHNV and CDR2 YYDKDF (reference sequence). The CDR3 runs 14 residues. V trimming: 8 bases; J trimming: 13 bases; junction bases outside the gene matches: 15.

This clonotype came up many times. V is TRBV5-1 and J is TRBJ1-2, with TRBD1 identical over 9 bases. J was trimmed by 4 bases and V by 4 bases; bases with no gene match: 8. The CDR3 covers 15 residues. Per germline, CDR1 SGHRS and CDR2 YFSETQ. The CDR3 is CASSPETGGTYGYTF. CDR3 sequence (DNA): TGCGCCAGCAGCCCGGAGACAGGGGGGACCTATGGCTACACCTTC.

A word on this clonotype: Possible read error: a much larger clone is one base away. The DNA for the CDR3 is TGTGCCAGCAGTTTAAGGAAAACAAATCAGCCCCAGCATTTT. This encodes CASSLRKTNQPQHF. The rearrangement links TRBV27 to TRBJ1-5; D is unresolved. The germline CDR1 and CDR2 sequences are MNHEY and SMNVEV (reference sequence). The CDR3 loop spans 14 amino acids. Trimming removed 2 bases at V and 4 bases at J, with 9 bases between.

This clonotype was observed a few times. V and J are TRBV29-1 and TRBJ1-2; D not certain. In germline, CDR1 is SQVTM, CDR2 ANQGSEA. Trimming pared 5 bases from V and 4 bases from J, leaving 5 bases between. There are 10 residues in the CDR3. The CDR3: CSVFLYGYTF. In DNA form, the CDR3 reads TGCAGCGTTTTTCTCTATGGCTACACCTTC. The full variable domain, completed using reference TRBV29-1 and TRBJ1-2, is SAVISQKPSRDICQRGTSLTIQCQVDSQVTMMFWYRQQPGQSLTLIATANQGSEATYESGFVIDKFPISRPNLTFSTLTVSNMSPEDSSIYLCSVFLYGYTFGSGTRLTVV.

This chain uses TRBV6-1 with TRBJ1-2; D not resolved. This CDR3 spans 12 amino acids. V was shortened by 0 bases and J by 8 bases, with 7 bases between the two germline ends. Germline V gene data show CDR1 as MNHNS and CDR2 as SASEGT. The CDR3 region is CASSEATGGYTF. CDR3 nucleotide sequence: TGTGCCAGCAGTGAAGCTACGGGAGGCTACACCTTC.

With respect to this clonotype: Lacking the conserved final phenylalanine or tryptophan, this CDR3 likely reflects a read error. It is unclear where the CDR3 begins or ends on the DNA, so no DNA is shown, and the CDR3 is as TCRdb lists it. V gene TRBV7-2 combines with J gene TRBJ2-5; TRBD1 reflects the table's D call only, with no check against the DNA. The CDR3 is 14 residues long, counting both termini. Germline V gene lookup returns CDR1 SGHTA and CDR2 FQGNSA. The CDR3 region is CASSLEHWGYTFGS.

The chain is built from TRBV5-1 and TRBJ2-7; D possibly corresponds to TRBD2 (7 bases). V was cut by 3 bases and J by 4 bases, with 17 bases left in between. Germline CDR1 SGHRS, CDR2 YFSETQ. The CDR3 covers 15 residues. The CDR3 bases are TGCGCCAGCAGCTCGGGGGCAGCTAGCGGTTACGAGCAGTACTTC. Translating it yields CASSSGAASGYEQYF.

The CDR3: CASSPVENSPLHF. The CDR3 DNA reads TGTGCCAGCAGCCCCGTTGAGAATTCACCCCTCCACTTT. The rearrangement uses TRBV3-1 and TRBJ1-6; D is unclear. The CDR3 is 13 residues long. Germline V CDR1 and CDR2: LGHDT, YNNKEL (reference sequence). The ends were cut back, 4 bases at V and 7 bases at J, with 8 bases in the middle.

This clonotype has only a few counts. V and J are TRBV11-2 and TRBJ2-7; D unclear. V was trimmed by 1 base and J by 4 bases, leaving 8 bases between them. CDR1 and CDR2 (germline): SGHAT, FQNNGV. This CDR3 has 13 amino acids. This chain's CDR3 is CASSLGWRYEQYF. CDR3 nucleotides: TGTGCCAGCAGCTTAGGCTGGAGATACGAGCAGTACTTC.

The gene calls are TRBV20-1 and TRBJ1-1; 8 bases are shared with TRBD1. The CDR3 runs to 11 residues. Trimming cost V 5 bases and J 14 bases; bases outside gene matches: 10. Germline CDR1 is DFQATT and CDR2 is SNEGSKA (reference sequence). The CDR3 here is CSASDRGGLFF. Written as DNA, the CDR3 is TGCAGTGCTTCAGACAGGGGCGGTTTGTTCTTT.

This clonotype has a single count. The chain has TRBV7-6 and TRBJ2-1, with no clear D. There are 15 residues in the CDR3. Germline loops: CDR1 SGHVS, CDR2 FNYEAQ. Between the trimmed V and J ends, which lost 1 base and 7 bases, there was a span of 14 bases. The DNA for the CDR3 is TGTGCCAGCAGCTTAGGGGCGGTACATTGGAATGAGCAGTTCTTC. Protein product: CASSLGAVHWNEQFF.

This clonotype was counted a few times. The CDR3 region has the DNA TGTGCCAGCAGCCATCCCCCCGTCACAGATACGCAGTATTTT. Protein product: CASSHPPVTDTQYF. This chain connects TRBV5-6 to TRBJ2-3; no reliable D call. The CDR3 totals 14 residues. CDR1 SGHDT and CDR2 YYEEEE come from the germline V gene. V was pared by 4 bases and J by 2 bases, with 11 bases between.